The 9 T cell receptor beta chains listed next were all sequenced from one sample in a study of shared clonotypes between healthy human individuals. Data came from immunoSEQ multiplex PCR; TCRdb stores just in-frame clones and leaves some out. This table holds about 460,000 clones, about 74% found once. Source material: PBMCs. These receptors came from a woman between 40 and 55 years old in good health. Some clones in this sample may be carry-over from other donors' samples.

The chain carries TRBV7-2 and TRBJ2-1, with D possibly called TRBD1 or TRBD2 (5 bases each). V shed 4 bases and J shed 5 bases, with 12 bases lying between them. The CDR3 spans 14 residues. CDR1 and CDR2 (germline): SGHTA, FQGNSA. Here the CDR3 DNA reads TGTGCCAGCAGCTACCGAGAGGGGAACAATGAGCAGTTCTTC. It encodes CASSYREGNNEQFF.

The chain is built from TRBV7-6 and TRBJ2-5; 8 bases align to TRBD1. The CDR3 is 13 amino acids. Trimming removed 5 bases from V and 5 bases from J; junction bases left unmatched: 4. Germline V gives CDR1 SGHVS, CDR2 FNYEAQ. CDR3 in amino acids: CASSRQGPETQYF. The CDR3 DNA is TGTGCCAGCAGCAGACAGGGGCCGGAGACCCAGTACTTC.

The chain employs TRBV30 and TRBJ2-5; D assignment may be TRBD1 or TRBD2 (5 bases each). Gene TRBJ2-7 matches the end of the DNA better, so the J call may be wrong. The CDR3 is 13 residues long. Germline lookup yields CDR1 GTSNPN and CDR2 SVGIG (reference sequence). CDR3 sequence: CAGGTGYSYEQYF. The DNA for the CDR3 is TGTGCCGGGGGTACAGGTTATTCCTACGAGCAGTACTTC.

This chain's CDR3 is CAWSPQGVWWYF. Here the CDR3 DNA reads TGTGCCTGGAGCCCTCAGGGGGTTTGGTGGTACTTC. The rearrangement uses TRBV30 and TRBJ2-7, with TRBD1 identical over 7 bases. The junction had 11 bases not matched to a gene; V was cut back by 3 bases and J by 12 bases. Germline-derived CDR1 and CDR2 are GTSNPN and SVGIG (reference sequence). The CDR3 spans 12 residues.

The CDR3 loop is CASSKTSGGFRELFF. The CDR3, as DNA: TGCGCCAGCAGCAAGACTAGCGGCGGCTTCAGGGAGCTGTTTTTT. This chain joins TRBV5-1 and TRBJ2-2; 9 positions match TRBD2. With V trimmed by 4 bases and J by 9 bases, 10 bases remained unmatched. Germline V gene sequence: CDR1 SGHRS, CDR2 YFSETQ. This CDR3 is built from 15 residues.

This clone appeared a few times. The same CDR3 arises from other DNA sequences in this sample as well. V usage is TRBV5-1 and J usage is TRBJ2-7; D call uncertain. CDR1 and CDR2 from the germline V gene are SGHRS and YFSETQ. This CDR3 has 13 amino acids. Trimming removed 0 bases from V and 1 base from J, with 5 bases in between. CDR3 DNA sequence: TGCGCCAGCAGCTTGGCAGGTTCCTACGAGCAGTACTTC. Protein product: CASSLAGSYEQYF.

This chain connects TRBV11-2 to TRBJ2-5; tentative D call: TRBD2 (5 bases). Between the trimmed V and J ends, which lost 4 bases and 5 bases, there was a span of 5 bases. From germline, CDR1 is SGHAT and CDR2 FQNNGV. This CDR3 region has 11 residues. CDR3 DNA sequence: TGTGCCAGCAGCTCGGGGGAGACCCAGTACTTC. It codes for CASSSGETQYF.

Ten or more counts support this clone. This chain connects TRBV18 to TRBJ2-2; TRBD2 aligns across 12 bases. This CDR3 region has 17 residues. The germline V gene has CDR1 KGHSH and CDR2 LQKENI. With V trimmed by 2 bases and J by 6 bases, 7 bases remained unmatched. CDR3 coding DNA: TGTGCCAGCTCACCAAGGCGACTAGCGGGAGCTCCCGGGGAGCTGTTTTTT. Its translation: CASSPRRLAGAPGELFF.

V is TRBV5-4 and J is TRBJ2-7; 9 bases fit TRBD2. This CDR3 has 14 amino acids. J lost 1 base, V lost 3 bases, and 2 bases had no gene match. The germline V gene encodes CDR1 SGHNT and CDR2 YYREEE (reference sequence). Written as DNA, the CDR3 is TGTGCCAGCAGCTCCCTAGCGGGGTCCTACGAGCAGTACTTC. This gives the protein CASSSLAGSYEQYF.